This T cell receptor (beta chain) emerged from a study of cytomegalovirus exposure and HLA in healthy donors. General observations from the study: For most TCR sequences rarity was the rule, although some public TCRs occurred in many donors. Later analysis identified several of the most significant clusters that appeared linked to common viral pathogens.

V lost 4 bases and J 2 bases, leaving 15 bases between the germline ends. The CDR3 sequence is 15 residues long. Germline-derived CDR1 and CDR2 are SGHRS and YFSETQ. Though probably carrying unrecorded immune exposures, donors were nominally healthy at sampling. A word on this clone: Its target is unknown.

The PCR contained 60 Vbeta and 13 Jbeta primers. Sequencing used immunoSEQ multiplex PCR; TCRdb keeps in-frame clones, though not all of them. The data show over 150,000 clones, almost 80% seen once. The rearrangement links TRBV5-1 to TRBJ2-5; tentative D call: TRBD2 (6 bases). This receptor was identified in a woman under 30 in good health and CMV-seronegative. Sequences were obtained from PBMCs. CDR3 amino acids: CASSNGGAAQETQYF. As DNA, the CDR3 is TGCGCCAGCAGCAACGGAGGGGCAGCGCAAGAGACCCAGTACTTC.